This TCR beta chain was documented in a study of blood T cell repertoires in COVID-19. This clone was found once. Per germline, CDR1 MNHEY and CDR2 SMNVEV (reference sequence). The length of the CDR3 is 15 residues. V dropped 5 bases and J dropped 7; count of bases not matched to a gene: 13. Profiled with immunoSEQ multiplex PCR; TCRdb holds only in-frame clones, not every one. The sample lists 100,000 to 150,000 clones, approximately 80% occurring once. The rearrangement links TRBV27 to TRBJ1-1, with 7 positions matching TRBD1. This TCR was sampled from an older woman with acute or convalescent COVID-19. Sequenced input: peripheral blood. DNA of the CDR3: TGTGCCAGCAGTCCCTCCACAGGGGAGGTAGGTGAAGCTTTCTTT. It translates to CASSPSTGEVGEAFF.